These T cell receptor beta chains were read from a single sample in a study of blood T cell repertoires in COVID-19. Profiled with immunoSEQ multiplex PCR; TCRdb holds only in-frame clones, not every one. Of about 220,000 clones in the sample, approximately 91% are singletons; the top ten hold 0.72%. The sequencing sample was made of peripheral blood. The receptors originated from a man in his forties or fifties with acute or convalescent COVID-19. Both conserved end residues are part of each CDR3.

v_gene	j_gene	CDR3aa
TRBV5-1	TRBJ2-7	CASSLASSGGSSYEQYF
TRBV19	TRBJ1-2	CASSVGGAYGYTF
TRBV5-1	TRBJ2-1	CASSLTGQGNEQFF
TRBV30	TRBJ2-2	CASKPQTTVGELFF
TRBV4-1	TRBJ2-2	CASSQLPGTRGGGELFF
TRBV25-1	TRBJ1-4	CASSEEGAREKLFF
TRBV27	TRBJ1-2	CASSWGGPEGNYGYTF
TRBV13	TRBJ2-3	CASSLGLAGAPKDTQYF
TRBV4-2	TRBJ1-1	CASSQTGMNTEAFF
TRBV7-2	TRBJ2-4	CASSLRGLASSF
TRBV15	TRBJ1-5	CAPEIFPTGKIQPQHF
TRBV27	TRBJ1-3	CASSPQGLSGNTIYF
TRBV9	TRBJ1-3	CASSEYGGQGIGNTIYF
TRBV19	TRBJ1-2	CASSIDPGGIYGYTF
TRBV27	TRBJ2-7	CASSQGILVYEQYF
TRBV7-2	TRBJ2-7	CASSLAWESSYEQYF
TRBV29-1	TRBJ2-1	CSVEDPSGTSGRVDEQFF
TRBV11-2	TRBJ1-5	CASSFQGGSNQPQHF
TRBV6-2/TRBV6-3	TRBJ2-7	CASSYATSGRALGYEQYF
TRBV5-6	TRBJ2-7	CASSHGGLGTGVAYEQYF
TRBV5-5	TRBJ2-1	CASSLLADNEQFF
TRBV18	TRBJ2-7	CASSLGTAGDRYEQYF
TRBV3-1/TRBV3-2	TRBJ2-5	CASSLRTSTILETQYF
TRBV5-1	TRBJ2-7	CASSSPGQGTNEQYF
TRBV3-1/TRBV3-2	TRBJ1-6	CASSAGILNSPLHF
TRBV11-2	TRBJ2-7	CASSLEAGGAYEQYF
TRBV5-5	TRBJ1-1	CASSFSGNTEAFF
TRBV7-9	TRBJ2-1	CASSPRAGEISYNEQFF
TRBV6-5	TRBJ2-7	CASSPAPGVEQYF
TRBV19	TRBJ2-3	CASSPRTSGTDTQYF
TRBV12-3/TRBV12-4	TRBJ1-1	CASSLSGTEAFF
TRBV6-5	TRBJ2-3	CASSYRLQGAGDTQYF
TRBV5-8	TRBJ1-1	CASTSWIDRGEAFF
TRBV6-5	TRBJ1-5	CASSYPPGGDQPQHF
TRBV18	TRBJ1-4	CASSPQSGEAALGLFF
TRBV5-4	TRBJ2-1	CASSLDSGEYNEQFF
TRBV11-3	TRBJ2-2	CASSSFGTSGGAGELFF
TRBV19	TRBJ2-2	CASSWTGDNTGELFF
TRBV7-5	TRBJ1-2	CVRSEEEIQGHYGYTF
TRBV9	TRBJ2-1	CASSSPSRDTYNEQFF
TRBV7-9	TRBJ2-6	CASSPRQGYGANVLTF
TRBV28	TRBJ1-2	CASSLEVGARGYTF
TRBV4-1	TRBJ1-2	CASSQEAGVKGGYTF
TRBV5-1	TRBJ1-2	CASTSDSYGYTF
TRBV29-1	TRBJ2-1	CSVKGRGDYNEQFF
TRBV6-5	TRBJ2-1	CASTHLTRGEQFF
TRBV7-2	TRBJ1-2	CASSLAAQGPGYTF
TRBV4-2	TRBJ2-1	CASSQGDIRVYEQFF
TRBV18	TRBJ1-2	CASSRDTPNYGYTF
TRBV4-1	TRBJ1-3	CASSQDTSGTSGNTIYF